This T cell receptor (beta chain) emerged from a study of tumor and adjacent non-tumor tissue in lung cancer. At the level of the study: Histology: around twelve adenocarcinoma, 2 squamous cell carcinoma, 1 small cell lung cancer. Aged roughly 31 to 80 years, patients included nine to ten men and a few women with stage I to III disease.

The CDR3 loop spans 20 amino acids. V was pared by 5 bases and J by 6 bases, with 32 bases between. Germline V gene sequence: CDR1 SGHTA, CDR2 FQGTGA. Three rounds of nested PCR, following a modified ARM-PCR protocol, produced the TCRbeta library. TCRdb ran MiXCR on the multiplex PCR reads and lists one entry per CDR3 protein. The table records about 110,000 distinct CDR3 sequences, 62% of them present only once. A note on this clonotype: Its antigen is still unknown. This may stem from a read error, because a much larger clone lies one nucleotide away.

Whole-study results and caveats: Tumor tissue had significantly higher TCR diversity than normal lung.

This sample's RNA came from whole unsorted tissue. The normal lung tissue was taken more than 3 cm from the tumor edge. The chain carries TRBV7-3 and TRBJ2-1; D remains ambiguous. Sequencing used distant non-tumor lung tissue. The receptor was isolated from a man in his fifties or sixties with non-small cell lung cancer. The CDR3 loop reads CASSNLGPGQRVMPCNEQFF. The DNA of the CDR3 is TGTGCCAGCAGCAACCTCGGACCGGGTCAAAGGGTTATGCCCTGCAATGAGCAGTTCTTC.